In its sample, the clone carrying this T cell receptor (beta chain) was seen once. The CDR3 is 11 amino acids. V was pared by 5 bases and J by 6 bases, with 7 bases between. Germline CDR1 SGHAT, CDR2 FQNNGV. These data originate in a study of shared clonotypes between healthy human individuals. The table came from immunoSEQ multiplex PCR; TCRdb's copy has only in-frame clones and leaves some out. This sample has roughly 2.5 million clones, with more than 80% found just once. Every one of the donors was a Caucasian adult that lived in Nashville, Tennessee. Sequences were obtained from naive CD4+ T cells sorted from blood. The subset is: CD45RA+ positively selected. This receptor was identified in a man aged 18 to 30 in good health. V gene TRBV11-2 combines with J gene TRBJ1-1; D uncertain. The CDR3 DNA reads TGTGCCAGCAGCCAAGAAGCTGAAGCTTTCTTT. Translated, it gives CASSQEAEAFF.